This T cell receptor beta chain was captured in a study of T-cell memory formation after mild COVID-19. This clonotype was recorded once. What it recognizes is unknown. The CDR3 has 14 amino acids. Germline assignment: CDR1 SGHRS and CDR2 YFSETQ. V was shortened by 2 bases and J by 4 bases, with 11 bases between the two germline ends. Study results and limitations: What remained unconfirmed was the SARS-CoV-2 specificity of second-wave clones peaking on day 37. A subset of responding clones appeared in pre-infection memory, suggesting cross-reactive memory joined. CM and EM subsets held most contracting CD4+ clones; EMRA held CD8+ ones.

TCRdb used MiXCR to reprocess the 5' RACE reads, holding one entry per CDR3 protein. The sample has about 560,000 distinct CDR3 sequences, approximately 18% seen once. The TCR originated in an adult woman who had mild COVID-19 (a few samples of this study predate the infection). Cell type and time point are not known. The chain recombines TRBV5-1 with TRBJ2-3; either TRBD1 or TRBD2 may fit D (6 bases each). Sequences were obtained from PBMCs or a T cell subset sorted from them (not recorded which). CDR3 nucleotides: TGCGCCAGCAGCTTCGAGGGGGAGGCAGATACGCAGTATTTT. Its protein product is CASSFEGEADTQYF.